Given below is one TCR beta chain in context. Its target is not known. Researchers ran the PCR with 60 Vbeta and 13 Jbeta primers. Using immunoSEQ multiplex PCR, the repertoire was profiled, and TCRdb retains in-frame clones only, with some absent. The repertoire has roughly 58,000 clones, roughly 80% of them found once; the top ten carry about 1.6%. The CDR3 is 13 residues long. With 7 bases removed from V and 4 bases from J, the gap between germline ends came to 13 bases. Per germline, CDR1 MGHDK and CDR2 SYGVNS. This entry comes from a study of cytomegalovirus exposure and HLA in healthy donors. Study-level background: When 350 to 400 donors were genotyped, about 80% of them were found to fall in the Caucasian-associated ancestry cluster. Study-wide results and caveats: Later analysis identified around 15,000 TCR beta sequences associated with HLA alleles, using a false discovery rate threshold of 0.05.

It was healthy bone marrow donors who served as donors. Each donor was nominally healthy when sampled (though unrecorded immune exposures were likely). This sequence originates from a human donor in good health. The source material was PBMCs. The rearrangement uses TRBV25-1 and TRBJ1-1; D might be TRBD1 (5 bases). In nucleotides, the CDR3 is TGTGCCAGCACTTGGGGCGGTATCACTGAAGCTTTCTTT. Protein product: CASTWGGITEAFF.